A selection of T cell receptor beta chains follows, all from one sample in a study of T cell changes during pregnancy in multiple sclerosis. Only in-frame clones appear in the TCRdb table, and some are missing; sequencing was by immunoSEQ multiplex PCR. This table holds about 73,000 clones, 90% found once. The sequences come from peripheral blood, collected after pregnancy. These TCRs come from a female donor in good health, enrolled as a control in a pregnancy study. The CDR3 runs from the conserved cysteine through the conserved F or W. Fields, in order: V gene, clone size, J gene, D gene, CDR3 protein, CDR3 DNA. The D gene is left open where the match is weak. Clone size, where shown, is once, few, many, or a class for clones that have expanded.

V: TRBV18; size: NA; J: TRBJ1-4; D: NA; CDR3: CASSTRGAAEKLFF; DNA: TGTGCCAGCTCAACCCGGGGGGCAGCTGAAAAACTGTTTTTT
V: TRBV5-6; size: NA; J: TRBJ2-1; D: NA; CDR3: CASSLAGKGDGEQFF; DNA: TGTGCCAGCAGCTTGGCCGGCAAAGGGGATGGTGAGCAGTTCTTC
V: TRBV6-6; size: NA; J: TRBJ2-3; D: NA; CDR3: CASSSPRTDTQYF; DNA: TGTGCCAGCAGCTCCCCCCGGACAGATACGCAGTATTTT
V: TRBV19; size: NA; J: TRBJ2-1; D: TRBD2; CDR3: CASSTGGPFEQFF; DNA: TGTGCCAGTAGTACGGGAGGGCCGTTTGAGCAGTTCTTC
V: TRBV29-1; size: NA; J: TRBJ1-3; D: NA; CDR3: CSATGLGNTIYF; DNA: TGCAGCGCTACGGGACTTGGAAACACCATATATTTT
V: TRBV6-5; size: NA; J: TRBJ1-1; D: NA; CDR3: CASSYSPPEAFF; DNA: TGTGCCAGCAGTTACTCGCCACCCGAGGCTTTCTTT
V: TRBV5-1; size: NA; J: TRBJ2-3; D: TRBD2; CDR3: CASSPNGLAGASTDTQYF; DNA: TGCGCCAGCAGCCCTAACGGGCTAGCGGGGGCTAGCACAGATACGCAGTATTTT
V: TRBV14; size: NA; J: TRBJ2-6; D: TRBD1; CDR3: CASSQTGAGGISGANVLTF; DNA: TGTGCCAGCAGCCAAACAGGTGCAGGGGGAATCTCTGGGGCCAACGTCCTGACTTTC
V: TRBV19; size: once; J: TRBJ2-3; D: NA; CDR3: CASSQDNPGTDTQYF; DNA: TGTGCCAGTAGTCAGGACAACCCGGGCACAGATACGCAGTATTTT
V: TRBV25-1; size: NA; J: TRBJ1-2; D: NA; CDR3: CASSESGGDGYTF; DNA: TGTGCCAGCAGTGAAAGCGGGGGCGATGGCTACACCTTC
V: TRBV6-1; size: NA; J: TRBJ1-2; D: NA; CDR3: CASSEALGGYGYTF; DNA: TGTGCCAGCAGTGAAGCCTTGGGGGGCTATGGCTACACCTTC
V: TRBV9; size: once; J: TRBJ2-3; D: TRBD2; CDR3: CASSVGAGGIDTQYF; DNA: TGTGCCAGCAGCGTAGGAGCGGGGGGGATAGATACGCAGTATTTT
V: TRBV5-1; size: few; J: TRBJ2-7; D: TRBD1; CDR3: CASSGTGAYEQYF; DNA: TGCGCCAGCAGCGGGACAGGAGCCTACGAGCAGTACTTC
V: TRBV6-5; size: NA; J: TRBJ1-2; D: NA; CDR3: CASSYSTNYGYTF; DNA: TGTGCCAGCAGTTACTCGACAAACTATGGCTACACCTTC
V: TRBV9; size: NA; J: TRBJ1-2; D: NA; CDR3: CASSPSPSDYRIYGYTF; DNA: TGTGCCAGCAGCCCAAGCCCTTCTGATTATCGAATCTATGGCTACACCTTC